This T cell receptor beta chain came from a study of T cells expressing NK-cell markers. Overall study: All TCR beta repertoires analysed originated from sorted CD3+CD56+NKG2C+, CD3+CD56+NKG2C- and CD3+CD56-NKG2C+ T cells.

CDR3 size: 13 residues. Germline CDR1 reads SGHTA; CDR2 reads FQGNSA. TCRdb reprocessed the 5' RACE reads; each CDR3 protein has one entry and no DNA is given. The ten most abundant clones cover around 0.4% of a sample with some 300,000 distinct CDR3 sequences. The chain uses TRBV7-2 and TRBJ2-3. The sample was blood T cells: a sorted CD56 or NKG2C T cell subset, CD4+ or CD8+ T cells, or bulk PBMC T cells (not recorded which). The TCR originated in a man between 18 and 35 years old in good health. The chain's CDR3 is CASSLGVSDTQYF.